Sequencing of this T cell receptor (beta chain) was carried out in a study of beta chain features in type 1 diabetes. Study-level results: Shorter templates might be favored by PCR, and equally so in patients and in controls. Moderately but significantly shorter TCRB CDR3s were found in Type 1 diabetes patients in all four CD4+ subsets.

Worth noting for this clone: Its antigen remains unidentified.

The CDR3 has 15 amino acids. Trimming took 6 bases from V and 5 from J; bases not matched to a gene: 6. Looked up from germline, CDR1 is MDHEN and CDR2 is SYDVKM. Sequencing targeted expressed TCRB transcripts, as all isolated RNA had been reverse transcribed. TCRdb's table, derived via immunoSEQ multiplex PCR, lists solely in-frame clones and lacks some. The data show 400,000 or so clones, roughly 9.8% seen once. Stem cell-like memory, regulatory, central memory and naive CD4+ cells were sorted via CD45RO/CCR7/CD25/CD127/CD95/CD27. Post-sort purity exceeded 95% for all sorted populations. This sequence joins TRBV28 and TRBJ2-2; 10 positions match TRBD1. This receptor was identified in a man aged 25-45 years with type 1 diabetes. The sequenced sample consisted of central memory CD4+ T cells from blood. Written as DNA, the CDR3 is TGTGCCAGCAGACCGACAGGGGGCCGTACCGGGGAGCTGTTTTTT. Its protein is CASRPTGGRTGELFF.